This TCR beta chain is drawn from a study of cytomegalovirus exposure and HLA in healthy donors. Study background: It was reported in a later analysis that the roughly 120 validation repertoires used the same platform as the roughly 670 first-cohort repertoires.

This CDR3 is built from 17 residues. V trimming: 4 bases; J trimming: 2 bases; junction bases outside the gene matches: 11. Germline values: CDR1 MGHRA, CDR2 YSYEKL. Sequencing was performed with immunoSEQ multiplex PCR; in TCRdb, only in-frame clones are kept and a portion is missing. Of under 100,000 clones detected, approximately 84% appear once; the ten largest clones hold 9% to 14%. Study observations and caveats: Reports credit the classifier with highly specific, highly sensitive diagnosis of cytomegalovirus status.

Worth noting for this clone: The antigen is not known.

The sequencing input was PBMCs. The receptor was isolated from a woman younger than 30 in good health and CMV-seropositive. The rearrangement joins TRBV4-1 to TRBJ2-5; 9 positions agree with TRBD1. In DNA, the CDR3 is TGCGCCAGCAGCCCCGAGGGACAGGGAGATAGGCAAGAGACCCAGTACTTC. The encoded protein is CASSPEGQGDRQETQYF.